This T cell receptor beta chain was retrieved from a study of early T cells in non-severe SARS-CoV-2 infection. The study's findings and limits: VDJdb matching, biased toward anti-spike CD8 responses, missed private and CD4 specificities.

This CDR3 has 16 residues. J lost 1 base, V lost 3 bases, and 6 bases had no gene match. Researchers attached unique molecular identifiers to individual cDNA molecules. TCRdb reprocessed the 5' RACE reads via MiXCR and lists one record per CDR3 protein. The data hold approximately 50,000 distinct CDR3 sequences, with 9% to 15% observed a single time. This clonotype was counted a few times. Antigen: not known. This clonotype originated in an adult who was a healthcare worker with PCR-confirmed SARS-CoV-2 infection or an uninfected control (not recorded which). The rearrangement links TRBV12-3 or TRBV12-4 to TRBJ1-5, with 7 nucleotides matching TRBD1. Source: whole blood, taken at baseline. In DNA form, the CDR3 reads TGTGCCAGCAGTTTGTCGAGGGGGCGAAGCAATCAGCCCCAGCATTTT. Translating gives CASSLSRGRSNQPQHF.